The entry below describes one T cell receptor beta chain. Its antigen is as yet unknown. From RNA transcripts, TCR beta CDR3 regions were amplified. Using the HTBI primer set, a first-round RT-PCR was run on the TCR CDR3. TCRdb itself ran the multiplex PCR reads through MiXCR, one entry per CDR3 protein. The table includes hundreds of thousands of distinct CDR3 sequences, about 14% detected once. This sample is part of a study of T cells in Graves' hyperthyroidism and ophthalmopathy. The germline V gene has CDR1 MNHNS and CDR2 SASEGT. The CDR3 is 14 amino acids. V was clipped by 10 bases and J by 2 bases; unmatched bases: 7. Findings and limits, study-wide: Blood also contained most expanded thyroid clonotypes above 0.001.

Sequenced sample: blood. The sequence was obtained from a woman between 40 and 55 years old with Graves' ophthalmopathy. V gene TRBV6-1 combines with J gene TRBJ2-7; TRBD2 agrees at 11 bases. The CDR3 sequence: CAITQGLAAYEQYF. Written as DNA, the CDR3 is TGTGCCATCACTCAGGGACTAGCGGCCTACGAGCAGTACTTC.